This T cell receptor (beta chain) was observed in a study of cytomegalovirus exposure and HLA in healthy donors. The wider study: There were 350 to 400 genotyped donors. Of these, roughly 80% fell in the genetic ancestry cluster associated with self-reported Caucasian donors.

About this clone itself: No antigen is known for it.

Whole-study findings and limits: Cytomegalovirus-associated status was assigned to roughly 160 TCR beta chains. Follow-up analysis seemed to connect common viral pathogens with several of the most significant clusters identified.

Germline V CDR1 and CDR2: SGHRS, YFSETQ. Trimming took off 3 bases at V and 0 bases at J, with 7 bases between the two ends. There are 13 residues in the CDR3. The PCR was carried out with 60 Vbeta primers and 13 Jbeta primers. In the original analysis: The count from a later analysis was about 80 million unique TCR beta chains, 9.5 million to 13 million of them shared. The repertoire was sequenced with immunoSEQ multiplex PCR; TCRdb's copy has only in-frame clones and lacks some. D and trimming were read from the DNA, whereas the V and J calls and clone size are those reported in that table. The sample lists 100,000 to 150,000 clones; 75% to 80% were seen once.

The receptor comes from a man aged 35 to 55 in good health and CMV-seronegative. Source material: PBMCs. This sequence joins TRBV5-1 and TRBJ2-7, with D possibly matching TRBD2 (5 bases). DNA of the CDR3: TGCGCCAGCAGCTACGGGGACTCCTACGAGCAGTACTTC. Amino acids: CASSYGDSYEQYF. The variable domain in full, with the rest retrieved from reference TRBV5-1 and TRBJ2-7, is KAGVTQTPRYLIKTRGQQVTLSCSPISGHRSVSWYQQTPGQGLQFLFEYFSETQRNKGNFPGRFSGRQFSNSRSEMNVSTLELGDSALYLCASSYGDSYEQYFGPGTRLTVT.